Listed here is a single T cell receptor (beta chain). Antigen: not known. The CDR3 is 13 amino acids. Germline V lookup: CDR1 SGHTS, CDR2 YDEGEE. The germline V and J ends were trimmed by 4 bases and 0 bases, with 8 bases remaining between them. Stated time point: week 35, safety follow-up. Doses comprised 300 ug of mutant IDH1 20-mer peptide each, plus topical imiquimod. In weeks 1, 3, 5, 7, 11, 15, 19 and 23, patients were vaccinated. These data belong to a study of a mutant IDH1 vaccine in newly diagnosed glioma. Study background: Vaccination began 4-6 weeks post radiotherapy alone, or with temozolomide cycles.

The table came from immunoSEQ multiplex PCR; TCRdb's copy has only in-frame clones and leaves some out. In the table there are tens of thousands of clones, around nine tenths of which are singletons. The clonotype was recovered from a man between 25 and 39 years old with glioma. The V call is TRBV5-8, the J call TRBJ2-7, with D hard to call. The sequencing used PBMCs, collected from a glioma patient whose treatment included an IDH1 peptide vaccine. The CDR3 reads CASSRGRSYEQYF. The CDR3 bases are TGTGCCAGCAGCCGCGGACGCTCCTACGAGCAGTACTTC. The complete variable domain, with remaining parts taken from reference TRBV5-8 and TRBJ2-7, reads EAGVTQSPTHLIKTRGQQATLRCSPISGHTSVYWYQQALGLGLQFLLWYDEGEERNRGNFPPRFSGRQFPNYSSELNVNALELEDSALYLCASSRGRSYEQYFGPGTRLTVT.